The entry below gives a single TCR beta chain sequence along with its context. Its antigen remains unknown. This sample stems from a study of cytomegalovirus exposure and HLA in healthy donors. Amplification used 60 Vbeta primers and 13 Jbeta primers. Authors' data handling: Approximately 11 million of some 80 million unique TCR beta chains were shared, per a later count. Sequenced by immunoSEQ multiplex PCR; TCRdb stores in-frame clones only, minus some. The DNA gave D and trimming, while V, J and clone size come from that table. The sample comprises some 90,000 clones, around 75% of which are singletons, and around 2.8% rests with the top ten. V lost 1 base and J 4 bases, leaving 9 bases between the germline ends. The CDR3 consists of 14 residues. CDR1 is SGHVS, CDR2 FNYEAQ, per germline. Study-wide findings and caveats: It emerged from a later analysis that several of the most significant clusters appeared to be linked to common viral pathogens. Rare sequences made up most TCRs, while some public TCRs were found in many donors.

This sequence originates from a man between 35 and 55 years old in good health and CMV-seronegative. This chain connects TRBV7-6 to TRBJ2-3; the D gene is possibly TRBD2 (6 bases). What was sequenced was PBMCs. In DNA, the CDR3 is TGTGCCAGCAGCTTAGATGCGGGGTCAGATACGCAGTATTTT. It is translated as CASSLDAGSDTQYF.